This passage covers 4 T cell receptor beta chains from one sample sequenced in a study of ipilimumab plus nivolumab after autologous stem cell transplantation. TCRdb's table, derived via immunoSEQ multiplex PCR, lists solely in-frame clones and lacks some. The sample holds 10,000 to 15,000 clones, about three quarters seen once. The input for sequencing was PBMCs, taken in a trial of ipilimumab plus nivolumab as post-transplant consolidation. Source of these receptors: a male donor with diffuse large B-cell lymphoma.

The V call is TRBV18, the J call TRBJ2-7; TRBD1 might be the D (6 bases). There are 16 residues in the CDR3. V was pared by 2 bases and J by 3 bases, with 17 bases between. The germline V gene encodes CDR1 KGHSH and CDR2 LQKENI. CDR3 protein: CASSPLRGHNLYEQYF. CDR3 bases: TGTGCCAGCTCACCATTGAGGGGACACAATCTCTACGAGCAGTACTTC. The full variable domain, rest sourced from reference TRBV18 and TRBJ2-7, is NAGVMQNPRHLVRRRGQEARLRCSPMKGHSHVYWYRQLPEEGLKFMVYLQKENIIDESGMPKERFSAEFPKEGPSILRIQQVVRGDSAAYFCASSPLRGHNLYEQYFGPGTRLTVT.

The chain uses TRBV29-1 and TRBJ2-5; D not certain. CDR3 size: 14 residues. The ends were cut back, 2 bases at V and 0 bases at J, with 10 bases in the middle. Germline assignment: CDR1 SQVTM and CDR2 ANQGSEA. CDR3 in DNA: TGCAGCGTTGAAAACATAGGGTACCAAGAGACCCAGTACTTC. Translated, it gives CSVENIGYQETQYF.

The V call is TRBV11-3, the J call TRBJ2-1, with 8 nucleotides matching TRBD1. The CDR3 sequence is 12 residues long. The J segment lost 12 bases and the V segment lost 1 base, leaving 2 bases of the junction unmatched. Germline loops: CDR1 SGHNT, CDR2 YENEEA. CDR3 nucleotide sequence: TGTGCCAGCAGCTTAGCAGGGGGCTGGCAGTTCTTC. It yields the protein CASSLAGGWQFF.

The V call is TRBV11-2, the J call TRBJ1-1, with D tentatively TRBD1 (5 bases). Germline assignment: CDR1 SGHAT and CDR2 FQNNGV. With 5 bases removed from V and 1 base from J, the gap between germline ends came to 8 bases. This CDR3 is 13 amino acids long. Here the CDR3 DNA reads TGTGCCAGCAGCCTCGGGGGGAACACTGAAGCTTTCTTT. The encoded protein is CASSLGGNTEAFF.